These T cell receptor beta chains were read from a single sample in a study of cytomegalovirus exposure and HLA in healthy donors. Sequenced by immunoSEQ multiplex PCR; TCRdb stores in-frame clones only, minus some. The table lists around 130,000 clones, about 84% of them singletons. Sample: PBMCs. These TCRs come from a woman in her thirties in good health and CMV-seronegative. Both conserved end residues are part of each CDR3. D genes are given only for firm matches.

len,d_gene,v_gene,j_gene,CDR3aa,CDR3nt
15,TRBD1,TRBV19,TRBJ2-2,CASCKGQGLAGELFF,TGTGCCAGTTGCAAGGGACAGGGTCTCGCCGGGGAGCTGTTTTTT
14,NA,TRBV11-3,TRBJ2-1,CASSLGGSYNEQFF,TGTGCCAGCAGCTTAGGTGGCTCTTACAATGAGCAGTTCTTC
12,NA,TRBV29-1,TRBJ2-3,CSVHTQGNTQYF,TGCAGCGTGCATACACAGGGTAATACGCAGTATTTT
16,TRBD1,TRBV15,TRBJ1-2,CATSGGQGPSSYGYTF,TGTGCCACCAGCGGCGGACAGGGCCCGTCTAGCTATGGCTACACCTTC
16,NA,TRBV19,TRBJ1-5,CASSSFRGGGNQPQHF,TGTGCCAGTAGTTCGTTTAGGGGAGGAGGCAATCAGCCCCAGCATTTT
16,TRBD1,TRBV30,TRBJ2-2,CAWSPLGQGSTGELFF,TGTGCCTGGAGTCCCCTAGGACAGGGAAGCACCGGGGAGCTGTTTTTT
16,TRBD2,TRBV15,TRBJ2-4,CATSNLPGGSKNIQYF,TGTGCCACCAGCAACCTGCCGGGAGGGAGCAAAAACATTCAGTACTTC
14,NA,TRBV9,TRBJ2-7,CASSVGSGVHEQYF,TGTGCCAGCAGCGTAGGCTCAGGGGTCCACGAGCAGTACTTC
13,NA,TRBV19,TRBJ2-1,CASGGEIANEQFF,TGTGCCAGCGGAGGGGAAATCGCTAATGAGCAGTTCTTC
14,TRBD2,TRBV7-8,TRBJ2-7,CASSFRGGVYEQYF,TGTGCCAGCAGCTTTCGGGGGGGCGTCTACGAGCAGTACTTC
14,TRBD1,TRBV13,TRBJ1-1,CASSRQGRDTEAFF,TGTGCCAGCAGCAGACAGGGGCGGGATACTGAAGCTTTCTTT